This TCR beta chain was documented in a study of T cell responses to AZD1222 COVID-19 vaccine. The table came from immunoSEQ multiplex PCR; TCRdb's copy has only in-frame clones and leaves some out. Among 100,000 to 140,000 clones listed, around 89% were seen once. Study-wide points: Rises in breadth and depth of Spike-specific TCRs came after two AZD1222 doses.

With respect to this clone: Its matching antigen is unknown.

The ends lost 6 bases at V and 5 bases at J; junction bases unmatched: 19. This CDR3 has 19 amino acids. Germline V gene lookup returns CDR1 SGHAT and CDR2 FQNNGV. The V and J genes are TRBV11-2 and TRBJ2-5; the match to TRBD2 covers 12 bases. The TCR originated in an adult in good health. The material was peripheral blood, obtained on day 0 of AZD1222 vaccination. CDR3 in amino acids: CASSSLSTGGLAGFETQYF. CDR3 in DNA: TGTGCCAGCAGTTCTCTATCAACCGGCGGACTAGCGGGATTTGAGACCCAGTACTTC.